Below, 10 T cell receptor beta chains from the same sample are listed, as sequenced in a study of blood T cell repertoires in COVID-19. The data were produced by immunoSEQ multiplex PCR, yet TCRdb's version contains in-frame clones alone and is incomplete. Of 300,000 to 350,000 clones in the sample, about 90% are singletons; the top ten hold about 6.7%. Input material: peripheral blood. The receptors were sampled from a woman between 65 and 79 years old with COVID-19, enrolled during active disease.

This clone came up a few times. The CDR3 nucleotides read TGCGCCAGCAGCCAAGAGGGTCCGGGGGCTGGAAACACCATATATTTT. Translating it yields CASSQEGPGAGNTIYF. The chain employs TRBV4-3 and TRBJ1-3; D perhaps matches TRBD1 (5 bases). Germline lookup yields CDR1 LGHNA and CDR2 YSLEER. This CDR3 is 16 amino acids long. V was shortened by 0 bases and J by 2 bases, with 11 bases between the two germline ends.

The chain couples TRBV15 to TRBJ2-7, with D maybe TRBD2 (6 bases). V was cut by 0 bases and J by 2 bases, with 14 bases left in between. This CDR3 spans 16 amino acids. Germline V gene sequence: CDR1 LNHNV, CDR2 YYDKDF (reference sequence). Written as DNA, the CDR3 is TGTGCCACCAGCAGAGACGGGGCGGGAAGGACCTACGAGCAGTACTTC. This encodes CATSRDGAGRTYEQYF.

The chain is built from TRBV30 and TRBJ1-1; D ambiguous. Trimming left V 3 bases short and J 0 bases short, with 17 bases between. Per the germline V gene, CDR1 is GTSNPN and CDR2 is SVGIG (reference sequence). This CDR3 contains 16 residues. The CDR3 protein is CAWRPLGGNMNTEAFF. CDR3 bases: TGTGCCTGGAGGCCCTTGGGAGGGAACATGAACACTGAAGCTTTCTTT.

The chain employs TRBV2 and TRBJ1-4; 8 bases align to TRBD1. Trimming at V came to 1 base and at J to 7 bases, leaving 8 bases not matched to a gene. The CDR3 is 16 residues long. Germline V gives CDR1 SNHLY, CDR2 FYNNEI. CDR3 nucleotide sequence: TGTGCCAGCAGTGAAGGCGGACAGGGAATGGGTGAAAAACTGTTTTTT. This translates into CASSEGGQGMGEKLFF.

The V gene is TRBV5-1, the J gene TRBJ1-1; D ambiguous. The CDR3 runs 15 residues. Deletions cut 0 bases from V and 1 base from J, with 10 bases between. Per the germline V gene, CDR1 is SGHRS and CDR2 is YFSETQ. The CDR3 is CASSLGVRQNTEAFF. The CDR3 bases are TGCGCCAGCAGCTTGGGAGTGAGACAGAACACTGAAGCTTTCTTT.

The genes are TRBV21-1 and TRBJ2-2; the table's D call, TRBD1, has no DNA check behind it. TRBV21-1 is termed a pseudogene. The CDR3 contains 16 residues. In DNA, the CDR3 is TGTGCCAGCAGCAAAAACGGGCAGGGTAACACCGGGGAGCTGTTTTTT. Its translation: CASSKNGQGNTGELFF.

The count of this clone is one. This rearrangement joins TRBV7-7 to TRBJ2-2, with TRBD1 matching 10 bases. The CDR3 sequence is 17 residues long. Losses at the gene ends were 1 base for V and 4 bases for J; bases not matched to a gene: 6. Looked up from germline, CDR1 is SSHAT and CDR2 is FNYEAQ (reference sequence). The CDR3 is CASSLEGTGVSTGELFF. The CDR3 DNA is TGTGCCAGCAGCTTAGAAGGGACAGGGGTCTCCACCGGGGAGCTGTTTTTT.

The chain carries TRBV19 and TRBJ1-2, with unresolved D. The CDR3 is 13 amino acids. Germline CDR1 is LNHDA and CDR2 is SQIVND (reference sequence). Trimming took 5 bases from V and 6 from J, leaving 13 bases between them. CDR3 in amino acids: CASSSHRENGYTF. The CDR3 DNA reads TGTGCCAGTAGTTCGCACAGAGAGAATGGCTACACCTTC. Full variable domain (outside the CDR3, taken from reference TRBV19 and TRBJ1-2): DGGITQSPKYLFRKEGQNVTLSCEQNLNHDAMYWYRQDPGQGLRLIYYSQIVNDFQKGDIAEGYSVSREKKESFPLTVTSAQKNPTAFYLCASSSHRENGYTFGSGTRLTVV.

The rearrangement uses TRBV5-1 and TRBJ1-1; the D gene is possibly TRBD1 (6 bases). Between the trimmed V and J ends, which lost 3 bases and 7 bases, there was a span of 16 bases. The CDR3 extends over 14 amino acids. Germline CDR1 SGHRS, CDR2 YFSETQ. CDR3 nucleotides: TGCGCCAGCAGCTCCAGGACAGTCCTAAATGAAGCTTTCTTT. Translated, it gives CASSSRTVLNEAFF.

In its sample, this clone was seen a few times. The CDR3 sequence: CASSKVGSGGSRYEQYF. The DNA of the CDR3 is TGTGCCAGCAGCAAAGTAGGTAGCGGGGGCTCCCGCTACGAGCAGTACTTC. V is TRBV21-1 and J is TRBJ2-7; TRBD2 is taken as the D call from the table, unchecked against the DNA. TRBV21-1 is given as a pseudogene. This CDR3 contains 17 residues.